Following are 3 T cell receptor beta chains from one sample sequenced in a study of blood T cell repertoires in COVID-19. Clones were read by immunoSEQ multiplex PCR, and TCRdb kept only the in-frame ones, dropping some. The sample holds 68,000 or so clones; 86% are singletons and the top ten take roughly 4%. The sample comprised peripheral blood. The origin of the receptors is a man aged 45-65 years with acute or convalescent COVID-19.

This clone was seen a few times. The rearrangement joins TRBV2 to TRBJ1-1; 8 nucleotides line up with TRBD1. J lost 7 bases, V lost 6 bases, and 10 bases had no gene match. This CDR3 is built from 14 residues. Germline CDR1 reads SNHLY; CDR2 reads FYNNEI. The CDR3 is CASRLRPTGVEAFF. The CDR3 nucleotides read TGTGCCAGCAGACTCCGGCCGACAGGGGTTGAAGCTTTCTTT.

This clone occurred a few times. J is TRBJ2-7 and V is TRBV24-1; D is uncertain. Germline V gene data show CDR1 as KGHDR and CDR2 as SFDVKD. The CDR3 length is 13 residues. The V end lost 4 bases, the J end lost 0 bases, and 6 bases lay between the germline ends. CDR3: CATSDPYSYEQYF. The DNA of the CDR3 is TGTGCCACCAGTGACCCCTACTCCTACGAGCAGTACTTC.

The chain employs TRBV30 and TRBJ1-2, with 8 nucleotides matching TRBD1. This CDR3 contains 14 residues. The V gene end was trimmed by 6 bases and the J gene end by 4 bases; junction bases not matched to a gene: 10. Germline-derived CDR1 and CDR2 are GTSNPN and SVGIG (reference sequence). CDR3 sequence (DNA): TGTGCCTGTGACAGGGGATTGCGACTCTATGGCTACACCTTC. It specifies CACDRGLRLYGYTF.